In its sample, the clone carrying this T cell receptor beta chain was seen a few times. The source of the sample is a study of shared T cell receptors in the human thymus. Germline V gene lookup returns CDR1 SGHTS and CDR2 YDEGEE. Trimming cost V 0 bases and J 6 bases; bases outside gene matches: 1. The CDR3 spans 15 residues. Using immunoSEQ multiplex PCR, the repertoire was profiled, and TCRdb retains in-frame clones only, with some absent. The sample has 500,000 to 850,000 clones; 87% are singletons. These records were also assigned to another study, of human thymus T cells. That work adds: Thymic material originated from resections removed in the course of corrective heart surgery. V and J gene usage appeared biased in thymic and blood repertoires. Thymic repertoires overlap heavily among unrelated individuals, related research has reported.

The receptor was derived from a boy under two years old with a congenital heart defect. The rearrangement joins TRBV5-8 to TRBJ1-5; 12 bases align to TRBD1. Sequenced input: thymocytes. This CDR3 reads CASSLEGQGAQPQHF. As DNA, the CDR3 is TGTGCCAGCAGCTTGGAGGGACAGGGGGCTCAGCCCCAGCATTTT.